This T cell receptor beta chain was sequenced in a study of molecular identifiers for immune sequencing clone quantification. Background on the study: Across replicate runs, RNA obtained from around 20,000 or 100,000 naive CD8 cells was divided into five, with four undergoing sequencing. Overall study results and limits: In naive cells, under 1% of molecules belonged to clones above 20 RNA copies, against over 98% in effector cells. Identical TCR molecules that share a barcode could lead to an underestimation of highly expanded clone sizes.

This clonotype was detected many times. No antigen is known for it. TCRdb re-analysed the PCR reads in MiXCR, keeping a single row per CDR3 protein. The table lists approximately 550,000 distinct CDR3 sequences, 20% to 25% of them singletons. The V gene lost 5 bases and the J gene lost 0 bases, with 16 bases spanning the gap. The CDR3 is 16 amino acids. Germline V gene lookup returns CDR1 MNHEY and CDR2 SVGEGT. Naive CD8 T cells, phenotype CD8+CD4-CCR7+CD45RA+, were sorted. The source is a human donor in good health. Some libraries in this study had Jurkat cell RNA spiked in. The specimen sequenced was naive CD8+ T cells from blood, with Jurkat cell RNA spiked in. The subset was: FACS-sorted CD8+CD4-CCR7+CD45RA+ naive T cells. The J gene is TRBJ1-1, the V gene TRBV6-2 or TRBV6-3; D not resolved. CDR3 residues: CASSPTDTRMNTEAFF. The CDR3 coding sequence is TGTGCCAGCAGTCCTACCGATACGAGGATGAACACTGAAGCTTTCTTT.